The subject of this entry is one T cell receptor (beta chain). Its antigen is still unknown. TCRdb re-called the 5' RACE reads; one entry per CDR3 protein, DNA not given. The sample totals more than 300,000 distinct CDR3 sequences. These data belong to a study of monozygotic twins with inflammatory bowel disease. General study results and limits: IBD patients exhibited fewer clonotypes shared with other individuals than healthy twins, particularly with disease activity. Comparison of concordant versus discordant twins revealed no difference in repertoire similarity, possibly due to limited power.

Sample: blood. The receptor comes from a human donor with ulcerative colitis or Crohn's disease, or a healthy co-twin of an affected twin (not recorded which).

The CDR3 is CASARVNYGYTF. This chain uses TRBV7-2 with TRBJ1-2; TCRdb outputs TRBD1, but without DNA this stays unchecked. The CDR3 has 12 residues. The germline CDR1 and CDR2 sequences are SGHTA and FQGNSA.